A selection of T cell receptor beta chains follows, all from one sample in a study of human T cells and chemical hapten exposure. MiXCR was run by TCRdb on the RACE reads, yielding one entry per CDR3 protein. The data show about 80,000 distinct CDR3 sequences, with about 9.3% seen just once and about 1.5% held by the top ten. Here the sequenced sample was whole blood, taken in connection with sensitization to the hapten diphenylcyclopropenone (DPC). These receptors were obtained from a woman aged 50 to 65 with alopecia areata. Some clones in this sample may be carry-over from other donors' samples. Each CDR3 is given with its conserved first and last residue. D genes are given only for firm matches. Clone size is shown for a subset of rows, as once, few, many or a class of expanded clone.

CDR3 protein	CDR3 DNA	J gene	V gene	clone size	D gene
CASSLGAGVSDTQYF	TGTGCCAGCAGCTTAGGAGCGGGAGTCTCAGATACGCAGTATTTT	TRBJ2-3	TRBV7-3	few	TRBD2
CASSQDQGTSAHNEQFF	TGTGCCAGCAGCCAAGATCAGGGGACTAGCGCTCACAATGAGCAGTTCTTC	TRBJ2-1	TRBV4-2	-	TRBD2
CASSQGETQYF	TGTGCCAGCTCACAGGGGGAGACCCAGTACTTC	TRBJ2-5	TRBV10-3	many	TRBD1
CASSYSPETYTQYF	TGTGCCAGCAGTTACTCCCCCGAGACCTATACGCAGTATTTT	TRBJ2-3	TRBV6-2/TRBV6-3	-	-
CASSAWGLAEAFF	TGTGCCAGCAGTGCGTGGGGTTTAGCTGAAGCTTTCTTT	TRBJ1-1	TRBV12-3/TRBV12-4	few	-
CASSFGNYNEQFF	TGTGCCAGCAGTTTTGGGAATTACAATGAGCAGTTCTTC	TRBJ2-1	TRBV28	-	-
CASSLAAGLNQPQHF	TGCGCCAGCAGCTTGGCGGCAGGGCTCAATCAGCCCCAGCATTTT	TRBJ1-5	TRBV5-1	-	-
CASSPYRGGQGGLAKNIQYF	TGTGCCAGCAGTCCTTATCGCGGGGGACAGGGGGGATTAGCCAAAAACATTCAGTACTTC	TRBJ2-4	TRBV27	many	TRBD1
CASSLTGLEAFF	TGTGCCAGCAGCTTAACAGGACTTGAAGCTTTCTTT	TRBJ1-1	TRBV7-2	-	-
CASSRTSGRVNEQFF	TGTGCCAGCAGTCGGACTAGCGGGAGAGTTAATGAGCAGTTCTTC	TRBJ2-1	TRBV11-2	-	TRBD2
CASSLGGSWTDTQYF	TGTGCCAGCAGTTTGGGCGGGAGTTGGACAGATACGCAGTATTTT	TRBJ2-3	TRBV28	-	TRBD2
CASSYEWRVGEQYF	TGTGCCAGCAGTTACGAGTGGAGAGTCGGCGAGCAGTACTTC	TRBJ2-7	TRBV6-5	few	-
CASSSSGQGVEEQYF	TGTGCCAGTAGCTCTTCGGGACAGGGGGTCGAGGAGCAGTACTTC	TRBJ2-7	TRBV19	few	TRBD1
CASSPPGTGRSPLHF	TGTGCCAGCTCACCTCCCGGGACAGGGCGGTCACCCCTCCACTTT	TRBJ1-6	TRBV18	few	TRBD1
CSGLAGVYNEQFF	TGCAGCGGCCTAGCGGGAGTTTACAATGAGCAGTTCTTC	TRBJ2-1	TRBV29-1	many	TRBD2
CASSKTNTEAFF	TGTGCCAGCTCAAAGACGAACACTGAAGCTTTCTTT	TRBJ1-1	TRBV18	many	-
CASSLDLNTEAFF	TGCGCCAGCAGCTTAGACCTGAACACTGAAGCTTTCTTT	TRBJ1-1	TRBV10-1	many	-
CASSKGQLSSPLHF	TGTGCCAGCAGTAAAGGACAGCTCAGCTCACCCCTCCACTTT	TRBJ1-6	TRBV27	-	-
CATSEGGSTGELFF	TGTGCCACCAGTGAAGGGGGTAGCACCGGGGAGCTGTTTTTT	TRBJ2-2	TRBV24-1	-	-
CASRPGTGGIGELFF	TGTGCCAGCAGGCCCGGGACAGGGGGCATCGGGGAGCTGTTTTTT	TRBJ2-2	TRBV5-4	few	TRBD1
CASSPQMGGLTEAFF	TGTGCCAGCAGCCCCCAAATGGGGGGTTTGACTGAAGCTTTCTTT	TRBJ1-1	TRBV9	-	-
CSVRTVSSNEKLFF	TGCAGCGTAAGGACAGTCTCCTCTAATGAAAAACTGTTTTTT	TRBJ1-4	TRBV29-1	-	-
CASSDRQGMEAFF	TGTGCCAGCAGTGACCGACAGGGAATGGAAGCTTTCTTT	TRBJ1-1	TRBV6-1	few	TRBD1
CASSPTGGEANYGYTF	TGTGCCAGCAGCCCAACCGGGGGCGAAGCTAACTATGGCTACACCTTC	TRBJ1-2	TRBV7-9	many	-
CASTKDRLDSYNSPLHF	TGTGCCAGCACCAAGGACAGACTCGACTCCTATAATTCACCCCTCCACTTT	TRBJ1-6	TRBV7-2	few	-
CASSPAGTPIETQYF	TGCGCCAGCAGCCCGGCCGGGACCCCGATCGAGACCCAGTACTTC	TRBJ2-5	TRBV5-1	few	-
CASGLAPPRVRDYNEQFF	TGTGCTAGTGGTTTGGCCCCTCCGAGGGTCCGGGATTACAATGAGCAGTTCTTC	TRBJ2-1	TRBV12-5	-	-
CASSGGAETQYF	TGTGCCAGCAGTGGAGGGGCAGAGACCCAGTACTTC	TRBJ2-5	TRBV27	few	-
CASSLGGAINEQFF	TGTGCCAGCAGTTTAGGGGGCGCAATAAATGAGCAGTTCTTC	TRBJ2-1	TRBV12-3/TRBV12-4	few	-
CASSQGVAGRDEQFF	TGTGCCAGCAGCCAAGGGGTTGCGGGACGGGATGAGCAGTTCTTC	TRBJ2-1	TRBV7-2	-	-
CASELAGGQETQYF	TGCGCCAGCGAACTAGCGGGAGGGCAAGAGACCCAGTACTTC	TRBJ2-5	TRBV10-2	-	TRBD2
CASGLVPHYGYTF	TGTGCTAGTGGTTTGGTCCCCCACTATGGCTACACCTTC	TRBJ1-2	TRBV12-5	few	-
CSFGSNEQFF	TGCAGCTTCGGGTCGAATGAGCAGTTCTTC	TRBJ2-1	TRBV29-1	-	-
CASSQQGADTQYF	TGTGCCAGCAGCCAACAGGGAGCAGATACGCAGTATTTT	TRBJ2-3	TRBV3-1	-	-
CASSVSEERIYEQYF	TGTGCCAGCAGCGTCTCCGAAGAGCGGATCTACGAGCAGTACTTC	TRBJ2-7	TRBV11-2	-	-
CASSASLVVGELFF	TGTGCCAGCAGTGCAAGCTTAGTTGTTGGGGAGCTGTTTTTT	TRBJ2-2	TRBV6-1	-	-
CAISPGQGNQPQHF	TGTGCCATCAGTCCGGGACAGGGCAATCAGCCCCAGCATTTT	TRBJ1-5	TRBV10-3	-	TRBD1
CASTTTRGSYEQYF	TGTGCCAGTACGACCACCCGCGGGAGCTACGAGCAGTACTTC	TRBJ2-7	TRBV7-9	-	TRBD2
CASSVDVEETQYF	TGTGCCAGCAGTGTAGATGTCGAAGAGACCCAGTACTTC	TRBJ2-5	TRBV2	few	-
CAISSNRGQHGYTF	TGTGCCATCAGTAGTAACAGGGGGCAACATGGCTACACCTTC	TRBJ1-2	TRBV10-3	few	TRBD1
CASSLDGRTPQHF	TGTGCCAGCAGCTTAGATGGCCGGACGCCCCAGCATTTT	TRBJ1-5	TRBV7-2	few	-
CASSLTGPRTDTQYF	TGTGCCAGCAGCTTGACCGGGCCGAGGACAGATACGCAGTATTTT	TRBJ2-3	TRBV7-6	-	-
CASSLGLDTDTQYF	TGTGCCAGCAGCCTGGGACTAGACACCGATACGCAGTATTTT	TRBJ2-3	TRBV11-2	-	TRBD2
CSATGTGGNYGYTF	TGCAGTGCTACCGGGACAGGGGGTAACTATGGCTACACCTTC	TRBJ1-2	TRBV20-1	-	TRBD1
CASSLFLHSGDQPQHF	TGTGCCAGCAGCTTATTTCTCCACTCGGGGGATCAGCCCCAGCATTTT	TRBJ1-5	TRBV7-8	few	-
CSARVVQETQYF	TGCAGTGCTAGAGTTGTGCAAGAGACCCAGTACTTC	TRBJ2-5	TRBV20-1	few	-
CASSRTGEAFF	TGTGCCAGCAGCAGAACAGGGGAAGCTTTCTTT	TRBJ1-1	TRBV12-3/TRBV12-4	few	-
CASSRDRRSTDTQYF	TGTGCCAGCAGCAGGGACCGAAGAAGCACAGATACGCAGTATTTT	TRBJ2-3	TRBV5-4	many	-
CASSNQAGGSDTQYF	TGTGCCAGCAGCAACCAAGCGGGAGGGTCTGATACGCAGTATTTT	TRBJ2-3	TRBV7-2	few	TRBD2
CASSLWGLAGSNEQFF	TGTGCCAGCAGTTTATGGGGACTAGCGGGATCCAATGAGCAGTTCTTC	TRBJ2-1	TRBV27	many	TRBD2
CASSVMPGNTEAFF	TGTGCCAGCAGCGTAATGCCCGGGAACACTGAAGCTTTCTTT	TRBJ1-1	TRBV9	-	-
CSVTNTEAFF	TGCAGCGTCACTAACACTGAAGCTTTCTTT	TRBJ1-1	TRBV29-1	-	-